The sample holds many counts of the clone carrying this TCR beta chain. This entry belongs to a study of T cells in Graves' hyperthyroidism and ophthalmopathy. Germline CDR1 reads MNHNY; CDR2 reads SVGAGI (reference sequence). V lost 6 bases to trimming and J lost 5 bases; unmatched junction nucleotides: 9. The CDR3 extends over 14 amino acids. Graves' hyperthyroidism was deemed stable given no ophthalmopathy progression within 18 months. Uncontrolled infections, other autoimmune diseases, pregnancy or lactation led to exclusion of patients. TCR beta CDR3 regions were amplified from RNA. Carried out on the TCR CDR3, a first-round RT-PCR used the HTBI primer set. TCRdb called the multiplex PCR reads again in MiXCR, with one record for every CDR3 protein. The data show approximately 28,000 distinct CDR3 sequences, 40% to 55% seen once.

Sequenced input: blood. The receptor comes from a woman in her twenties or thirties with Graves' hyperthyroidism. The rearrangement uses TRBV6-6 and TRBJ1-1; 7 bases match TRBD1. CDR3: CASRDQGGETEAFF. The CDR3 DNA is TGTGCCAGCAGGGATCAGGGGGGAGAGACTGAAGCTTTCTTT.